Included here is one TCR beta chain sequence, with context. As yet, its antigen is unknown. With 5 bases removed from V and 6 bases from J, the gap between germline ends came to 23 bases. The CDR3 runs 16 residues. Germline loops: CDR1 LNHDA, CDR2 SQIVND (reference sequence). This was the immunoSEQ version 4 assay in survey mode. Assay: immunoSEQ multiplex PCR; the TCRdb copy retains only in-frame clones and omits some. The table lists more than 45,000 clones, around 80% of them singletons, with 3% in the top ten. Lysates of CMV-infected fibroblasts at 10 ug/mL stimulated these cells. CD40L/CD69 double-negative CD45RO-high memory CD4+ T cells were collected. CD8+ T cells were removed from PBMCs prior to stimulation. The source of the sample is a study of persistence of HIV-infected CD4 T cells. In the study overall: CD4+ T cells responding to CMV or HIV-1 Gag were isolated. Median time on suppressive ART was seven to eight years. Study-wide points: Degenerate expanded CDR3beta sequences were enriched among CMV- and Gag-responding cells.

The specimen was CD4+ T cells sorted from PBMCs after approximately 19-hour stimulation, collected from a patient who received antiretroviral therapy. The J gene is TRBJ2-7, the V gene TRBV19; perhaps TRBD2 as D (6 bases). The sequence derives from an adult man with HIV who was CMV-seropositive. This chain's CDR3 is CASSPRTAGPSVEQYF. CDR3 DNA: TGTGCCAGTAGTCCGCGGACGGCGGGGCCTTCGGTCGAGCAGTACTTC.